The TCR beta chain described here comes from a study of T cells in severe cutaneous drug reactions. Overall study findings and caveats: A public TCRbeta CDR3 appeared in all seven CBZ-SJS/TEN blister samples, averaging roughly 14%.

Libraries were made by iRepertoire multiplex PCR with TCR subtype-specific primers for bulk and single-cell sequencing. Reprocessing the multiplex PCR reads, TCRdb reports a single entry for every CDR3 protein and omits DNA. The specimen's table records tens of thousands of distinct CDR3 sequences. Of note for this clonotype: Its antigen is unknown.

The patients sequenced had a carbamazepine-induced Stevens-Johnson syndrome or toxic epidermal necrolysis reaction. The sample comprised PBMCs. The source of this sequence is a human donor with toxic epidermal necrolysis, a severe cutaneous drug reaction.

The CDR3 sequence is CASSLTGGYTEAFF. The chain links TRBV5-1 to TRBJ1-1; lacking DNA, the TRBD1 call made by TCRdb goes unchecked. This CDR3 has 14 residues. Germline V lookup: CDR1 SGHRS, CDR2 YFSETQ.